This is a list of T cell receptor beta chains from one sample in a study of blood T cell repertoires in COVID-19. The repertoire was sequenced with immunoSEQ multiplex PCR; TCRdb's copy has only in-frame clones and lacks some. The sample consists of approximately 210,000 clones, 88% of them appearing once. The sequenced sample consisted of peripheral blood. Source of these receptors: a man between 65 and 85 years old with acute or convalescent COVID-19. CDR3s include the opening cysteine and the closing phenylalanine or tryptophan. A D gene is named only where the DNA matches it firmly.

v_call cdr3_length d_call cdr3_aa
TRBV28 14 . CASSTPVYADGYTF
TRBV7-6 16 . CASSLESGLSTGELFF
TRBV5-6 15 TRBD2 CASSSWRGAKETQYF
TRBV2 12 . CASSWSGYEQYF
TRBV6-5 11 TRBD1 CAGQGYNEQFF
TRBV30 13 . CAWSSRGNQPQHF
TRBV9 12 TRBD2 CASSPRTSGRNF
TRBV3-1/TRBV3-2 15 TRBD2 CASSYGTSGRTEQYF
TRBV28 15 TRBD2 CASSSHGTSGMRGYF
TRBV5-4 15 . CASSLGGFGLNEQFF
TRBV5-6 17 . CASSLVGERSYNSPLHF
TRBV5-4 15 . CASSSTPGDNQPQHF
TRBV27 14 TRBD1 CASSYNRQGGGYTF
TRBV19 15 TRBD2 CASSITDGRFGEQFF
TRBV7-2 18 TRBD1 CASSLSFGGSAGGEKLFF
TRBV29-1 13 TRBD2 CSVGLAVTDTQYF
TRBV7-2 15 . CASSLRQLYNSPLHF
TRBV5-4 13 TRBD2 CASNLAGEYEQYF
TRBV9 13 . CASSVVPGGELFF
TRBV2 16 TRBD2 CASSSIAGGLVDTQYF
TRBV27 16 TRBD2 CASSVVEGAGLYEQYF
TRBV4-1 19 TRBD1 CASSQPQGAFTSSGNTIYF
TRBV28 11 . CASSPGHKAFF
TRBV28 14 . CASSLGQGFQPQHF
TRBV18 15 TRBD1 CASSPLRGRWETQYF
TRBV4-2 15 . CASSQDLQVTGELFF
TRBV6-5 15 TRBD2 CASRSSGKKAHEQFF
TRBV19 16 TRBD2 CASSGGTSGKTDTQYF
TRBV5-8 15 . CASSLTGHSNQPQHF
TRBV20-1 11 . CRGKGGTEAFF
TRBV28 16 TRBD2 CASSTPASGSTDTQYF